This T cell receptor beta chain was identified during a study of regulatory dendritic cells for organ transplantation. For the study at large: On day 6, the dendritic cells were exposed to LPS.

Sorted T cells were CFSE-labeled and cultured roughly five days with allogeneic regulatory or mature dendritic cells at 1:10. Data came from immunoSEQ multiplex PCR; TCRdb stores just in-frame clones and leaves some out. Here the sample spans approximately 12,000 clones, around three quarters being singletons. V trimming: 5 bases; J trimming: 1 base; junction bases outside the gene matches: 3. Germline lookup yields CDR1 MNHEY and CDR2 SMNVEV (reference sequence). The CDR3 length is 14 residues. Regarding this clone: Its antigen is still unknown.

The sequenced sample was naive CD4+ T cells from blood cultured with regulatory dendritic cells. Subset described: CD45RA+ naive T cells. The source of this sequence is a human donor in good health. J is TRBJ1-1 and V is TRBV27, with 8 nucleotides matching TRBD1. The DNA for the CDR3 is TGTGCCAGCAGTCGGACAGGGTGGAACACTGAAGCTTTCTTT. This translates into CASSRTGWNTEAFF.